This T cell receptor (beta chain) stems from a study of cytomegalovirus exposure and HLA in healthy donors (TCRdb year 2017). General notes on the study: The roughly 670 repertoires of the first cohort and the 110 or so validation repertoires were produced on the same platform, according to a later analysis. The study was designed to test whether signatures of past pathogen exposure could be identified by cataloging public T cell receptors. In addition to the first cohort of roughly 700 subjects, a separate validation cohort of approximately 110 different subjects was used. The study combined high-throughput TCR immunosequencing, statistical association of individual TCRs with disease status, and machine learning to predict cytomegalovirus infection status. Beyond this particular receptor, the publication reports: A later analysis lacked HLA typing for the validation cohort, so it scored co-occurrence in that cohort across all 110 or so repertoires. The authors suggested that the approach could potentially be extended to other disease states and immunological phenotypes. In vitro tests confirmed that a few of the cytomegalovirus-associated TCR beta chains recognize cytomegalovirus antigens. Cytomegalovirus status was reported to be diagnosed by the classifier with high specificity and sensitivity in both the original and validation cohorts. While some public TCRs were present in many individuals, most TCR sequences turned up only very rarely across donors. A later analysis found that TCRs clustered in the first cohort also tended to co-occur in the roughly 110 validation repertoires, with approximately 94% of cluster scores above 0. The study gave a list of roughly 150 TCR beta chains associated with cytomegalovirus.

The germline V and J ends show losses of 1 base and 4 bases respectively, and no gene match explains 4 bases of the junction. Taken from the germline V gene, the CDR1 and CDR2 loops are LGHNA and YSLEER. The CDR3 runs 15 residues from the cysteine to the phenylalanine. CDR3 DNA is the only sequence kept; it has 45 bases, read in frame from the first base. Details on this clone: Its target antigen remains unknown. No per-base quality is available; no much larger clone lies one base away.

The donors belonged to the validation cohort of 90 to 150 subjects, which was separate from the roughly 670-subject first cohort. Library generation was performed with the immunoSEQ multiplex PCR assay. The study's processing was this. A statistical classification framework was built to diagnose cytomegalovirus status from the catalog of TCR beta chain sequences. In its TCRdb copy, this immuneACCESS table keeps in-frame sequences only and misses some clones. Where compared with another copy, unresolved V genes explain less than half of these, and the others have no known cause. The V and J calls and the clone size are those of that table, but D and trimming were determined from the DNA. For this sample there are 100,000 to 150,000 clones; around 90% appear just once. Less than 2% of the sample goes to the ten largest clones.

What was sequenced was PBMCs. The sequence was collected from a young woman in good health and CMV-seronegative. The chain couples TRBV4-3 to TRBJ2-1, with 7 central nucleotides matching TRBD2. The DNA sequence is given as TGCGCCAGCAGCCAAGTGGCTAGCGGATACAATGAGCAGTTCTTC. This sequence encodes CASSQVASGYNEQFF.